The sequence of this T cell receptor (beta chain) was determined in a study of blood T cell repertoires in COVID-19. Turning to the study itself: Spain, Italy and the United States supplied samples that represented acute and convalescent COVID-19. The analysed material was cDNA or gDNA that came from T cells, B-cell-depleted T cells, or PBMCs.

Germline V gives CDR1 SEHNR, CDR2 FQNEAQ (reference sequence). The CDR3 has 14 amino acids. The V end lost 3 bases, the J end lost 5 bases, and 13 bases lay between the germline ends. Original data processing: Reference gene primer amplification gave nucleated cell count estimates. Produced via immunoSEQ multiplex PCR; TCRdb's table is partial and in-frame only. Clonal size and the V and J genes are those of that table, whereas D and trimming came from the DNA. The profile shows about 250,000 clones, 80% to 85% of them singletons. This sequence joins TRBV7-9 and TRBJ1-1; D gene ambiguous. This clonotype was sampled from a man between 50 and 59 years old with active or convalescent COVID-19. Sequencing used peripheral blood. Here the CDR3 reads CASSFSTGWTEAFF. Here the CDR3 DNA reads TGTGCCAGCAGCTTTTCGACGGGGTGGACTGAAGCTTTCTTT.